This section outlines one TCR beta chain sequence together with its context. The sample comes from a study of control samples from healthy donors and cancer patients. Trimming took 11 bases from V and 9 from J; bases not matched to a gene: 8. The germline CDR1 and CDR2 sequences are SEHNR and FQNEAQ (reference sequence). The CDR3 length is 12 residues. Sequenced by immunoSEQ multiplex PCR; TCRdb stores in-frame clones only, minus some. The data show about 410,000 clones, with 90% seen just once and over 5.5% held by the top ten. This clonotype was obtained from a man in his forties with head and neck cancer. The chain couples TRBV7-9 to TRBJ2-1, with 9 bases fitting TRBD1. The material sequenced was PBMCs. CDR3 bases: TGTGCCGTCGCGGACAGGGGCAGTGAGCAGTTCTTC. This translates into CAVADRGSEQFF.